The 15 T cell receptor beta chains below were found in one sample sequenced in a study of response to subunit inactivated influenza vaccine. TCRdb re-analysed the RT-PCR reads in MiXCR, keeping a single row per CDR3 protein. The table has over 300,000 distinct CDR3 sequences, about a fifth seen once. The specimen comprised PBMCs from blood, sampled about 19 months after vaccination. The source is a man aged 50 to 75 who received an inactivated influenza vaccine.

The V and J genes are TRBV12-3 or TRBV12-4 and TRBJ2-7, with a possible D match to TRBD1 (6 bases). Trimming took 3 bases from V and 6 from J, leaving 21 bases between them. This CDR3 is 16 amino acids long. CDR3 in amino acids: CASSLTRDIKALEQYF. The CDR3 nucleotides read TGTGCCAGCAGTTTGACTCGGGACATCAAGGCTCTCGAGCAGTACTTC.

Ten or more counts support this clonotype. This chain uses TRBV14 with TRBJ2-6; tentative D call: TRBD1 (6 bases). V was pared by 3 bases and J by 2 bases, with 8 bases between. CDR3 length: 15 residues. The germline V gene encodes CDR1 SGHDN and CDR2 FVKESK. The CDR3 here is CASSQTGTGANVLTF. The CDR3 DNA sequence: TGTGCCAGCAGCCAGACAGGAACTGGGGCCAACGTCCTGACTTTC.

The chain is built from TRBV20-1 and TRBJ1-4; TRBD1 aligns across 7 bases. Per the germline V gene, CDR1 is DFQATT and CDR2 is SNEGSKA (reference sequence). This CDR3 spans 14 amino acids. Losses at the gene ends were 2 bases for V and 1 base for J; bases not matched to a gene: 1. In DNA form, the CDR3 reads TGCAGTGCTAGAAGGGACAGAACTAATGAAAAACTGTTTTTT. Translated: CSARRDRTNEKLFF.

The chain uses TRBV12-3 or TRBV12-4 and TRBJ2-2; tentatively, D is TRBD2 (6 bases). The V end was cut by 7 bases, the J end by 1 base, with 13 bases between. CDR3 length: 15 residues. CDR3 amino acids: CASKLEGGNTGELFF. As DNA, the CDR3 is TGTGCCAGCAAATTGGAGGGCGGGAACACCGGGGAGCTGTTTTTT.

The chain employs TRBV5-1 and TRBJ1-5; D ambiguous. This CDR3 is 14 amino acids long. V was cut by 4 bases and J by 7 bases, with 15 bases left in between. The V gene's germline CDR1 is SGHRS and CDR2 YFSETQ. CDR3 bases: TGCGCCAGCAGCGCCGGGCCCTTTGGGCAGCCCCAGCATTTT. This sequence encodes CASSAGPFGQPQHF.

CDR3 coding DNA: TGTGCCAGCACTTCCGGGACACCAAACTCCTACGAGCAGTACTTC. The encoded protein is CASTSGTPNSYEQYF. V is TRBV6-5 and J is TRBJ2-7, with D perhaps matching TRBD1 (6 bases). The CDR3 totals 15 residues. The V gene's germline CDR1 is MNHEY and CDR2 SVGAGI. Trimming pared 7 bases from V and 0 bases from J, leaving 16 bases between.

This clonotype was counted a few times. The V call is TRBV5-5, the J call TRBJ1-6; D may be TRBD1 (5 bases). In germline, CDR1 is SGHKS, CDR2 YYEKEE (reference sequence). This CDR3 contains 15 residues. Between the trimmed V and J ends, which lost 4 bases and 7 bases, there was a span of 15 bases. CDR3 in amino acids: CASSGPDRYNSPLHF. CDR3 bases: TGTGCCAGCAGCGGCCCCGACAGATACAATTCACCCCTCCACTTT.

The J gene is TRBJ2-2, the V gene TRBV9; no clear D. The CDR3 covers 15 residues. V lost 0 bases to trimming and J lost 0 bases, with 6 bases between them. Germline loops: CDR1 SGDLS, CDR2 YYNGEE. The CDR3 protein is CASSVDSANTGELFF. The CDR3 DNA reads as TGTGCCAGCAGCGTAGATAGTGCGAACACCGGGGAGCTGTTTTTT.

A note on this clonotype: The junction departs from germline at one end; a sequencing error may be responsible. The rearrangement joins TRBV29-1 to TRBJ2-5, with a tentative D call TRBD2 (5 bases). In germline, CDR1 is SQVTM, CDR2 ANQGSEA. The CDR3 is 16 residues long. This chain's CDR3 is CSVFRARLRVQEIQYF. Here the CDR3 DNA reads TGCAGCGTTTTCCGGGCGAGGTTGAGGGTCCAAGAGATCCAGTACTTC.

This chain uses TRBV5-1 with TRBJ2-1; 9 bases align to TRBD1. After removal of 5 bases from V and 5 bases from J, the junction contained 8 bases not matched to a gene. Germline V CDR1 and CDR2: SGHRS, YFSETQ. This CDR3 has 15 residues. Here the CDR3 DNA reads TGCGCCAGCAGTCTACAGGGGGCTTTACACAATGAGCAGTTCTTC. The encoded protein is CASSLQGALHNEQFF. Combining the CDR3 with reference TRBV5-1 and TRBJ2-1 gives the whole variable domain KAGVTQTPRYLIKTRGQQVTLSCSPISGHRSVSWYQQTPGQGLQFLFEYFSETQRNKGNFPGRFSGRQFSNSRSEMNVSTLELGDSALYLCASSLQGALHNEQFFGPGTRLTVL.

This clonotype was seen repeatedly, ten times or more. The CDR3 DNA is TGCGCCAGCACACATGGGGCAGCCGCCTCTGGAAACACCATATATTTT. Amino acid sequence: CASTHGAAASGNTIYF. The chain recombines TRBV5-1 with TRBJ1-3, with D perhaps TRBD1 (5 bases). The V gene's germline CDR1 is SGHRS and CDR2 YFSETQ. Trimming left V 6 bases short and J 0 bases short, with 16 bases between. CDR3 size: 16 residues. The variable domain in full, completed from reference TRBV5-1 and TRBJ1-3, reads KAGVTQTPRYLIKTRGQQVTLSCSPISGHRSVSWYQQTPGQGLQFLFEYFSETQRNKGNFPGRFSGRQFSNSRSEMNVSTLELGDSALYLCASTHGAAASGNTIYFGEGSWLTVV.

This rearrangement joins TRBV7-9 to TRBJ1-5; no firm D call. The CDR3 is 12 amino acids. In germline, CDR1 is SEHNR, CDR2 FQNEAQ (reference sequence). The V and J ends lost 5 bases and 9 bases respectively, with 11 bases between them. The DNA of the CDR3 is TGTGCCAGCAGCGCCGCTCTTGTGCCCCAGCATTTT. Protein sequence: CASSAALVPQHF.

This clonotype was seen a handful of times. This clone may be a read error of a much larger clone one base away. V is TRBV9 and J is TRBJ2-3; either TRBD1 or TRBD2 may supply D (5 bases each). The CDR3 runs 14 residues. V lost 0 bases and J lost 1, with 6 bases in between. Germline V gene sequence: CDR1 SGDLS, CDR2 YYNGEE. This CDR3 is CASSVAGRTDTQYF. Here the CDR3 DNA reads TGTGCCAGCAGCGTAGCGGGACGCACAGATACGCAGTATTTT.

The sample holds many counts of this clonotype. The chain carries TRBV20-1 and TRBJ1-1; 7 nucleotides align to TRBD1. Germline assignment: CDR1 DFQATT and CDR2 SNEGSKA (reference sequence). The V segment lost 5 bases and the J segment 2 bases; nucleotides outside the gene matches: 11. The CDR3 totals 15 residues. The CDR3 loop is CSAGVGGGINTEAFF. CDR3 in DNA: TGCAGTGCTGGAGTAGGAGGGGGCATTAACACTGAAGCTTTCTTT.

The V gene is TRBV18, the J gene TRBJ2-2; 7 bases agree with TRBD1. CDR1 is KGHSH, CDR2 LQKENI, per germline. The CDR3 is 15 amino acids. V trimming: 2 bases; J trimming: 6 bases; junction bases outside the gene matches: 6. DNA for the CDR3: TGTGCCAGCTCACCAACCCAGGGGGTCGCCGGGGAGCTGTTTTTT. This sequence encodes CASSPTQGVAGELFF.